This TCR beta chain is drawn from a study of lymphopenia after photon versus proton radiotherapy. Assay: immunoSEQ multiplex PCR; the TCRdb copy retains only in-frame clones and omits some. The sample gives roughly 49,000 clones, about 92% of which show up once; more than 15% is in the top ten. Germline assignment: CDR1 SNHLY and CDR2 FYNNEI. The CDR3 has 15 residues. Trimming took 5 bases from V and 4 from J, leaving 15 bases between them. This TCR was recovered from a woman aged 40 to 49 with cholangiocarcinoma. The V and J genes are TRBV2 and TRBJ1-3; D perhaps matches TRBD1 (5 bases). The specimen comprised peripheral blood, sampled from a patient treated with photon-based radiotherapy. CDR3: CASSPITGDGNTIYF. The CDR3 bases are TGTGCCAGCAGTCCCATCACAGGAGACGGAAACACCATATATTTT.